One and the same sample provided the 22 T cell receptor beta chains below, sequenced in a study of blood T cell repertoires in COVID-19. Measured with immunoSEQ multiplex PCR; TCRdb has only the in-frame clones, and not every one. The sample consists of 140,000 to 150,000 clones, roughly four fifths of them appearing once. Sequencing input: peripheral blood. The receptors here all came from a human donor with acute or convalescent COVID-19. The donor label of this sample is uncertain.

The chain recombines TRBV15 with TRBJ2-1, with TRBD2 matching 8 bases. CDR1 is LNHNV, CDR2 YYDKDF, per germline (reference sequence). The CDR3 is made up of 16 amino acids. V shed 1 base, J shed 5 bases, and the junction held 7 bases outside the gene matches. Written as DNA, the CDR3 is TGTGCCACCAGCAGAGTCGGGCGGGGGGTCCACAATGAGCAGTTCTTC. It yields the protein CATSRVGRGVHNEQFF.

This chain links TRBV6-1 with TRBJ2-3; possible D gene TRBD1, 6 bases. Trimming cost V 1 base and J 5 bases, with 13 bases left between them. The CDR3 has 15 residues. Germline V gives CDR1 MNHNS, CDR2 SASEGT. CDR3 sequence (DNA): TGTGCCAGCAGTGAAGAGAGGGCAGGGGTAGATACGCAGTATTTT. Its protein is CASSEERAGVDTQYF.

V and J are TRBV5-6 and TRBJ1-5, with D possibly TRBD1 on 5 matching bases. Trimming shortened V by 0 bases and J by 6 bases, and 10 bases separated the two germline ends. The CDR3 length is 14 residues. CDR1 and CDR2 (germline): SGHDT, YYEEEE. The CDR3 reads CASSLGQMLQPQHF. The CDR3, as DNA: TGTGCCAGCAGCTTGGGACAGATGCTTCAGCCCCAGCATTTT.

This clone showed up just once. The junction does not match germline at one end; this may be a read error. Other DNA sequences in this sample translate to the same CDR3. The rearrangement joins TRBV6-1 to TRBJ1-1, with D possibly TRBD1 on 6 matching bases. This CDR3 is 13 amino acids long. Germline V gene sequence: CDR1 MNHNS, CDR2 SASEGT. CDR3 in DNA: TGTGCCAGCAGCGAAGGGGGGCGCACTGAAGCTTTCTTT. This codes for CASSEGGRTEAFF.

V and J are TRBV10-3 and TRBJ2-5, with D possibly being TRBD2 (5 bases). Germline CDR1 is ENHRY and CDR2 is SYGVKD. CDR3 length: 15 amino acids. Between the trimmed V and J ends, which lost 3 bases and 3 bases, there was a span of 14 bases. As DNA, the CDR3 is TGTGCCATCAGTGATAGCCGGGAACAGAAAGAGACCCAGTACTTC. As protein: CAISDSREQKETQYF.

The chain carries TRBV7-8 and TRBJ2-1; 9 nucleotides match TRBD1. The CDR3 length is 13 residues. Per germline, CDR1 SGHVS and CDR2 FQNEAQ. V shed 5 bases and J 6 bases; nucleotides not matched to a gene: 2. Here the CDR3 reads CASSRDRANEQFF. As DNA, the CDR3 is TGTGCCAGCAGCCGGGACAGGGCCAATGAGCAGTTCTTC.

The chain has TRBV2 and TRBJ1-6; 7 bases agree with TRBD1. Trimming took 7 bases from V and 2 from J; bases not matched to a gene: 11. Germline CDR1 SNHLY, CDR2 FYNNEI. The CDR3 has 17 residues. CDR3 nucleotides: TGTGCCAGCACCCTACGGGACAGCTACCCCTATAATTCACCCCTCCACTTT. This codes for CASTLRDSYPYNSPLHF. The full variable domain, completed using reference TRBV2 and TRBJ1-6, is EPEVTQTPSHQVTQMGQEVILRCVPISNHLYFYWYRQILGQKVEFLVSFYNNEISEKSEIFDDQFSVERPDGSNFTLKIRSTKLEDSAMYFCASTLRDSYPYNSPLHFGNGTRLTVT.

The chain employs TRBV7-9 and TRBJ1-2; TRBD1 agrees at 8 bases. The V gene's germline CDR1 is SEHNR and CDR2 FQNEAQ (reference sequence). The CDR3 has 14 residues. The junction had 7 bases not matched to a gene; V was cut back by 2 bases and J by 8 bases. The CDR3 is CASSLTGGRWGYTF. DNA for the CDR3: TGTGCCAGCAGCTTAACAGGGGGACGGTGGGGCTACACCTTC.

The J gene is TRBJ1-1, the V gene TRBV6-1; 8 bases are shared with TRBD1. CDR1 and CDR2 from the germline V gene are MNHNS and SASEGT. J was trimmed by 1 base and V by 6 bases; bases with no gene match: 1. The CDR3 covers 13 residues. Written as DNA, the CDR3 is TGTGCCAGCAGCAGGGGGCCGAACACTGAAGCTTTCTTT. Amino acid sequence: CASSRGPNTEAFF.

The CDR3, as DNA: TGTGCCAGCAGTGAAGGGCCCTACGAGCAGTACGTC. This sequence encodes CASSEGPYEQYV. The chain has TRBV6-1 and TRBJ2-7, with unresolved D. The V gene's germline CDR1 is MNHNS and CDR2 SASEGT. This CDR3 region has 12 residues. V lost 1 base and J 2 bases, leaving 3 bases between the germline ends.

This chain links TRBV27 with TRBJ1-2, with D perhaps TRBD1 (6 bases). There are 14 residues in the CDR3. Germline lookup yields CDR1 MNHEY and CDR2 SMNVEV (reference sequence). V dropped 5 bases and J dropped 7 bases, with 17 bases sitting between them. The CDR3 DNA reads as TGTGCCAGCAGTCCCCGGACAGAACTTCCTGGCTACACCTTC. It encodes CASSPRTELPGYTF.

The chain uses TRBV9 and TRBJ1-1; possibly TRBD1 for D (6 bases). Trimming stripped 4 bases from V and 0 bases from J, with 10 bases between. Germline V lookup: CDR1 SGDLS, CDR2 YYNGEE. The length of the CDR3 is 14 residues. As DNA, the CDR3 is TGTGCCAGCAGCACTCAGGGGCTGAACACTGAAGCTTTCTTT. Translating gives CASSTQGLNTEAFF.

The genes are TRBV2 and TRBJ2-3, with TRBD2 identical over 10 bases. CDR3 length: 14 amino acids. From germline, CDR1 is SNHLY and CDR2 FYNNEI. Trimming took 8 bases from V and 4 from J; bases not matched to a gene: 6. CDR3 sequence: CASLLAGEADTQYF. CDR3 DNA sequence: TGTGCCAGCCTCCTAGCGGGGGAGGCAGATACGCAGTATTTT.

This clone was counted a single time. The chain links TRBV24-1 to TRBJ2-1; 11 bases are shared with TRBD1. The CDR3 extends over 17 amino acids. The junction had 11 bases not matched to a gene; V was cut back by 4 bases and J by 7 bases. CDR1 is KGHDR, CDR2 SFDVKD, per germline. CDR3 sequence: CATSDPAWTGGGNEQFF. The CDR3 DNA reads as TGTGCCACCAGTGACCCCGCTTGGACAGGGGGCGGAAATGAGCAGTTCTTC.

This rearrangement joins TRBV11-2 to TRBJ2-1; 9 nucleotides agree with TRBD2. The CDR3 runs to 15 residues. CDR1 is SGHAT, CDR2 FQNNGV, per germline. With 2 bases clipped from V and 2 bases from J, the junction kept 1 base outside the gene matches. Here the CDR3 DNA reads TGTGCCAGCAGCTTAATAGCGGGGGCCTACAATGAGCAGTTCTTC. Translation gives CASSLIAGAYNEQFF.

The chain joins TRBV10-3 to TRBJ2-5; TRBD2 agrees at 14 bases. Germline lookup yields CDR1 ENHRY and CDR2 SYGVKD. J was trimmed by 2 bases and V by 2 bases; bases with no gene match: 1. The CDR3 is 16 residues long. The CDR3 DNA follows: TGTGCCATCAGTGAGGGACTAGCGGGGGGACAAGAGACCCAGTACTTC. This encodes CAISEGLAGGQETQYF.

The chain is built from TRBV7-9 and TRBJ2-1; D call uncertain. The CDR3 spans 12 residues. From germline, CDR1 is SEHNR and CDR2 FQNEAQ (reference sequence). V lost 5 bases and J lost 10, with 12 bases in between. The CDR3 loop reads CASSQPVEEQFF. DNA of the CDR3: TGTGCCAGCAGCCAACCGGTGGAGGAGCAGTTCTTC.

In its sample, this clone was seen once. V usage is TRBV5-1 and J usage is TRBJ1-4; no definite D call. CDR3 size: 13 residues. The V and J ends lost 5 bases and 7 bases respectively, with 12 bases between them. Germline V gene sequence: CDR1 SGHRS, CDR2 YFSETQ. The CDR3 nucleotides read TGCGCCAGCAGGAAAACCGAGGGTGAAAAACTGTTTTTT. This gives the protein CASRKTEGEKLFF.

The genes are TRBV3-1 (or the pseudogene TRBV3-2) and TRBJ2-7; 10 bases align to TRBD1. V trimming: 1 base; J trimming: 6 bases; junction bases outside the gene matches: 0. Germline CDR1 reads LGHDT; CDR2 reads YNNKEL (reference sequence). The CDR3 length is 13 residues. The DNA of the CDR3 is TGTGCCAGCAGCCAAGGGACAGGGGGCGAGCAGTACTTC. Encoded protein: CASSQGTGGEQYF.

The genes are TRBV5-6 and TRBJ1-4, with D maybe TRBD1 (5 bases). The CDR3 spans 12 residues. CDR1 and CDR2 (germline): SGHDT, YYEEEE. The germline V and J ends were trimmed by 4 bases and 12 bases, with 13 bases remaining between them. CDR3 DNA: TGTGCCAGCAGCCCACTAGGGGAGGAACTGTTTTTT. Its translation: CASSPLGEELFF. Full variable domain (outside the CDR3, taken from reference TRBV5-6 and TRBJ1-4): DAGVTQSPTHLIKTRGQQVTLRCSPKSGHDTVSWYQQALGQGPQFIFQYYEEEERQRGNFPDRFSGHQFPNYSSELNVNALLLGDSALYLCASSPLGEELFFGSGTQLSVL.

CDR3 in amino acids: CASSIGTGYQETQYF. CDR3 bases: TGTGCCAGTAGTATTGGGACAGGGTACCAAGAGACCCAGTACTTC. The J gene is TRBJ2-5, the V gene TRBV19; 9 bases fit TRBD1. The V gene's germline CDR1 is LNHDA and CDR2 SQIVND (reference sequence). The CDR3 spans 15 residues. Trimming took 3 bases from V and 0 from J; bases not matched to a gene: 2.

This clone has only a few counts. The chain joins TRBV6-6 to TRBJ1-4, with D possibly matching TRBD1 (6 bases). This CDR3 spans 15 amino acids. Trimming pared 2 bases from V and 8 bases from J, leaving 15 bases between. Germline V CDR1 and CDR2: MNHNY, SVGAGI (reference sequence). CDR3 region: CASSYAGGGYEKLFF. The CDR3 DNA reads TGTGCCAGCAGTTACGCTGGGGGGGGCTACGAAAAACTGTTTTTT.